Sequencing of this T cell receptor (beta chain) was carried out in a study of T cells in localized non-small cell lung cancer. This clone was seen only a few times. The antigen is not known. The method was immunoSEQ multiplex PCR; TCRdb's version includes in-frame clones alone and lacks a portion of them. The sample includes roughly 36,000 clones, roughly 80% of them seen just once. Deletions cut 3 bases from V and 9 bases from J, with 9 bases between. This CDR3 contains 12 residues. CDR1 is SGHAT and CDR2 is FQDESV in the germline V gene (reference sequence). Study-wide results and caveats: Clonality peaked in uninvolved adjacent lung rather than tumor.

The source of this sequence is a woman aged 40 to 75 with stage II squamous cell lung carcinoma. The chain couples TRBV11-1 to TRBJ2-1; D is undetermined. The specimen comprised PBMCs, sampled before any cancer treatment. CDR3 in DNA: TGTGCCAGCAGCTTCACGGGTATTGAGCAGTTCTTC. Translation: CASSFTGIEQFF.